Shown below are 23 T cell receptor beta chains from a single sample sequenced in a study of neurological immune-mediated disorders (dated by TCRdb to between 2019 and 2020). The library was prepared using 5' RACE. The sequencer was an Illumina HiSeq 2500. Through fastp at Q25 and MiXCR, TCRdb rebuilt clones from the public reads, retaining in-frame beta chains. Each record represents a unique CDR3 protein, reported with the most common genes and DNA among its rows. This sample comprises 11,000 to 15,000 distinct CDR3 sequences, about 7% of them detected only once. Roughly a quarter of the sample comes from the top ten. The sequenced material came from CD8+ T cells from blood. The receptors here all came from a middle-aged woman in good health.

This clonotype was recorded at least ten times. J is TRBJ2-2 and V is TRBV12-5; 8 bases agree with TRBD1. The CDR3 extends over 15 amino acids. The V segment lost 1 base and the J segment 6 bases; nucleotides outside the gene matches: 4. In germline, CDR1 is LGHNT, CDR2 FRNRAP. This CDR3 reads CASGLGQGAAGELFF. In DNA form, the CDR3 reads TGTGCTAGTGGTTTGGGGCAGGGGGCTGCCGGGGAGCTGTTTTTT.

This clonotype was seen ten or more times. The chain recombines TRBV9 with TRBJ1-6; D might be TRBD1 (5 bases). V lost 3 bases and J lost 4, with 11 bases in between. The CDR3 length is 15 residues. Germline V CDR1 and CDR2: SGDLS, YYNGEE. CDR3 amino acids: CASSAPGQYNSPLHF. DNA for the CDR3: TGTGCCAGCAGCGCCCCGGGGCAATATAATTCACCCCTCCACTTT.

This clonotype was picked up many times. V is TRBV4-1 and J is TRBJ2-7, with 8 nucleotides matching TRBD1. The junction had 17 bases not matched to a gene; V was cut back by 3 bases and J by 4 bases. The CDR3 has 18 residues. Per germline, CDR1 MGHRA and CDR2 YSYEKL. As DNA, the CDR3 is TGCGCCAGCAGCCACGCCACCCTAGGGGACAGGCGGTCATACGAGCAGTACTTC. Protein: CASSHATLGDRRSYEQYF.

Many counts were recorded for this clonotype. The J gene is TRBJ2-7, the V gene TRBV13; no definite D call. CDR1 PRHDT and CDR2 FYEKMQ come from the germline V gene (reference sequence). The germline V and J ends were trimmed by 3 bases and 11 bases, with 14 bases remaining between them. CDR3 size: 12 residues. CDR3 amino acids: CASSFGQRDEYF. DNA of the CDR3: TGTGCCAGCAGCTTTGGGCAGCGAGACGAGTACTTC.

This clonotype was observed many times. V and J are TRBV9 and TRBJ2-7; D may match TRBD1 or TRBD2 (5 bases each). The CDR3 spans 14 residues. V gave up 1 base and J gave up 2 bases, with 10 bases separating them. Germline V gives CDR1 SGDLS, CDR2 YYNGEE. The CDR3 loop is CASSVRGEPYEQYF. Here the CDR3 DNA reads TGTGCCAGCAGCGTAAGAGGGGAACCCTACGAGCAGTACTTC.

This clonotype was detected many times. This chain connects TRBV6-6 to TRBJ2-2, with TRBD1 matching 8 bases. V shed 1 base and J 1 base; nucleotides not matched to a gene: 8. CDR3 size: 18 residues. CDR1 MNHNY and CDR2 SVGAGI come from the germline V gene (reference sequence). In DNA form, the CDR3 reads TGTGCCAGCAGTTACTTCGCGACAGGGGTCCTGAACACCGGGGAGCTGTTTTTT. As protein: CASSYFATGVLNTGELFF.

This clonotype has at least ten counts. In DNA, the CDR3 is TGTGCCAGCAGTTTAGGGGGGCCAGATACGCAGTATTTT. Residues: CASSLGGPDTQYF. V usage is TRBV12-3 or TRBV12-4 and J usage is TRBJ2-3, with D possibly being TRBD1 (6 bases). The V gene lost 1 base and the J gene lost 4 bases, with 6 bases spanning the gap. The CDR3 has 13 amino acids.

This clonotype was recorded many times. The chain combines TRBV30 with TRBJ1-2, with a possible D match to TRBD1 (5 bases). This CDR3 is built from 14 residues. Germline V gives CDR1 GTSNPN, CDR2 SVGIG (reference sequence). The V end was cut by 0 bases, the J end by 4 bases, with 12 bases between. CDR3 sequence (DNA): TGTGCCTGGAGTGTGCCAGGGCAACTCTATGGCTACACCTTC. Amino acids: CAWSVPGQLYGYTF. Based on the CDR3 plus reference TRBV30 and TRBJ1-2, the full variable domain is SQTIHQWPATLVQPVGSPLSLECTVEGTSNPNLYWYRQAAGRGLQLLFYSVGIGQISSEVPQNLSASRPQDRQFILSSKKLLLSDSGFYLCAWSVPGQLYGYTFGSGTRLTVV.

This clonotype was seen at least ten times. V is TRBV11-2 and J is TRBJ1-4; a possible D gene is TRBD1 (5 bases). Germline CDR1 SGHAT, CDR2 FQNNGV. The CDR3 is 12 amino acids. V dropped 1 base and J dropped 8 bases, with 5 bases sitting between them. The CDR3 loop is CASSLGGEKLFF. The DNA for the CDR3 is TGTGCCAGCAGCTTAGGGGGGGAAAAACTGTTTTTT.

The chain recombines TRBV11-2 with TRBJ1-1; tentatively, D is TRBD1 (6 bases). Per germline, CDR1 SGHAT and CDR2 FQNNGV. Trimming shortened V by 0 bases and J by 6 bases, and 11 bases separated the two germline ends. This CDR3 is 14 amino acids long. The CDR3 sequence is CASSLDPGGSEAFF. CDR3 sequence (DNA): TGTGCCAGCAGCTTAGATCCCGGGGGCTCTGAAGCTTTCTTT.

This clonotype occurred many times. This chain links TRBV5-1 with TRBJ2-5; D not certain. Germline V CDR1 and CDR2: SGHRS, YFSETQ. The CDR3 covers 15 residues. Trimming left V 4 bases short and J 1 base short, with 14 bases between. The CDR3 reads CASSGLSSSQETQYF. The CDR3 nucleotides are TGCGCCAGCAGCGGGTTGAGTTCTAGCCAAGAGACCCAGTACTTC.

This clonotype was detected many times. The CDR3 coding sequence is TGTGCCACCACGCCCCTTAAGCGGGAGAAAAACTACGAGCAGTACTTC. It encodes CATTPLKREKNYEQYF. V and J are TRBV19 and TRBJ2-7, with 8 nucleotides matching TRBD2. The CDR3 contains 16 residues. The germline CDR1 and CDR2 sequences are LNHDA and SQIVND (reference sequence). J lost 3 bases, V lost 10 bases, and 17 bases had no gene match.

In its sample, this clonotype was seen many times. This chain links TRBV9 with TRBJ1-6; TRBD1 agrees at 7 bases. Germline loops: CDR1 SGDLS, CDR2 YYNGEE. The CDR3 runs to 15 residues. Trimming cost V 3 bases and J 5 bases; bases outside gene matches: 5. DNA for the CDR3: TGTGCCAGCAGCGGCCAGACAGGGAATAATTCACCCCTCCACTTT. Protein sequence: CASSGQTGNNSPLHF.

In its sample, this clonotype was seen many times. The rearrangement links TRBV7-8 to TRBJ2-5, with TRBD2 identical over 7 bases. The V gene end was trimmed by 1 base and the J gene end by 5 bases; junction bases not matched to a gene: 4. The CDR3 is 14 amino acids. The germline V gene has CDR1 SGHVS and CDR2 FQNEAQ. The CDR3 spells CASSLGLAVETQYF. In DNA form, the CDR3 reads TGTGCCAGCAGCTTAGGACTAGCTGTGGAGACCCAGTACTTC.

This clonotype was detected many times. The chain couples TRBV20-1 to TRBJ2-7, with D unclear. V was shortened by 3 bases and J by 2 bases, with 14 bases between the two germline ends. This CDR3 spans 14 amino acids. Per the germline V gene, CDR1 is DFQATT and CDR2 is SNEGSKA (reference sequence). The DNA of the CDR3 is TGCAGTGCTAGCGCCACCTCTACACCCTACGAGCAGTACTTC. Translating gives CSASATSTPYEQYF.

This clonotype was recorded at least ten times. V and J are TRBV12-3 or TRBV12-4 and TRBJ2-6; 7 nucleotides match TRBD2. Losses at the gene ends were 10 bases for V and 0 bases for J; bases not matched to a gene: 3. The CDR3 sequence is 14 residues long. The CDR3 region has the DNA TGTGCCACCTGGGGGGGCTCTGGGGCCAACGTCCTGACTTTC. It codes for CATWGGSGANVLTF.

This clonotype was recorded many times. The chain carries TRBV5-5 and TRBJ1-2; tentatively, D is TRBD1 (5 bases). Germline-derived CDR1 and CDR2 are SGHKS and YYEKEE (reference sequence). The CDR3 has 12 residues. The germline V and J ends were trimmed by 2 bases and 10 bases, with 12 bases remaining between them. CDR3 nucleotide sequence: TGTGCCAGCAGCTTAACCTCGGGGGTCTACACCTTC. Residues: CASSLTSGVYTF.

This clonotype was counted ten times or more. The J gene is TRBJ2-2, the V gene TRBV2, with D possibly being TRBD1 (6 bases). This CDR3 is 13 amino acids long. V dropped 8 bases and J dropped 4 bases, with 11 bases sitting between them. Germline V gene lookup returns CDR1 SNHLY and CDR2 FYNNEI. CDR3 region: CASGGHPTGELFF. Written as DNA, the CDR3 is TGTGCCAGCGGGGGACACCCCACCGGGGAGCTGTTTTTT.

In its sample, this clonotype was seen many times. V and J are TRBV10-3 and TRBJ1-1; D not certain. With 0 bases removed from V and 2 bases from J, the gap between germline ends came to 7 bases. The CDR3 has 14 residues. Germline loops: CDR1 ENHRY, CDR2 SYGVKD. The CDR3 coding sequence is TGTGCCATCAGTGAGTCGGTTCGTAACACTGAAGCTTTCTTT. Translated, it gives CAISESVRNTEAFF.

This clonotype has a count of ten or more. The V and J genes are TRBV5-6 and TRBJ1-1; D remains ambiguous. CDR1 is SGHDT and CDR2 is YYEEEE in the germline V gene. Trimming pared 4 bases from V and 6 bases from J, leaving 7 bases between. The CDR3 runs 11 residues. The CDR3 DNA follows: TGTGCCAGCAGCCAAGTCCCTGAAGCTTTCTTT. Protein product: CASSQVPEAFF.

This clonotype has ten or more counts. V and J are TRBV7-3 and TRBJ2-5; D not certain. CDR3 size: 13 residues. With 1 base removed from V and 5 bases from J, the gap between germline ends came to 8 bases. The germline CDR1 and CDR2 sequences are SGHTA and FQGTGA. The CDR3 loop is CASSLIGGETQYF. DNA of the CDR3: TGTGCCAGCAGCTTAATTGGTGGGGAGACCCAGTACTTC. Based on the CDR3 plus reference TRBV7-3 and TRBJ2-5, the full variable domain is GAGVSQTPSNKVTEKGKYVELRCDPISGHTALYWYRQSLGQGPEFLIYFQGTGAADDSGLPNDRFFAVRPEGSVSTLKIQRTERGDSAVYLCASSLIGGETQYFGPGTRLLVL.

This clonotype appeared many times. This chain connects TRBV12-3 or TRBV12-4 to TRBJ2-1, with 11 bases matching TRBD2. The CDR3 loop spans 16 amino acids. The J segment lost 3 bases and the V segment lost 5 bases, leaving 6 bases of the junction unmatched. The CDR3 region has the DNA TGTGCCAGCAGTGACCCCGGGACTAGCGGCTACAATGAGCAGTTCTTC. This gives the protein CASSDPGTSGYNEQFF.

This clonotype was recorded many times. The junction differs from germline at one of its ends, possibly a read error. The chain carries TRBV7-7 and TRBJ1-1; the D is unclear. The CDR3 totals 16 residues. CDR1 and CDR2 (germline): SSHAT, FNYEAQ (reference sequence). CDR3 loop: CASSLRPQPKGTEAFF. CDR3 nucleotide sequence: TGTGCTAGCAGCTTGAGGCCTCAACCCAAGGGCACTGAAGCTTTCTTT.